What follows is one T cell receptor beta chain and its context. The antigen remains undetermined. The data belong to a study of CD8+ T cells in alopecia areata. Overall study results and limits: Especially in alopecia totalis/universalis, lesional scalp showed greater clonality than normal scalp did. Possibly because of HLA-related factors, TCR sharing was less clear across patients than in mice.

Isolated RNA was reverse transcribed into cDNA used as the sequencing template. Method: immunoSEQ multiplex PCR; TCRdb's copy keeps in-frame clones and lacks some. The sample contains about 200,000 clones, approximately 57% of which appear only once. V shed 1 base and J shed 7 bases, with 11 bases lying between them. The CDR3 length is 14 residues. Germline V gives CDR1 SNHLY, CDR2 FYNNEI. Treatment reported: oral pan-JAK inhibitor, 5-10 mg twice daily. It was from alopecia areata patients that lesional scalp punch biopsies and peripheral blood were collected. From PBMCs, CD4+ and CD8+ T cells were sorted.

The receptor was isolated from a human donor with alopecia areata. The chain employs TRBV2 and TRBJ1-5, with TRBD1 as a possible D gene (6 bases). Sample: CD4+ T cells sorted from blood, taken at week 24, from a patient treated with tofacitinib. CDR3 protein: CASSEEVGGQPQHF. CDR3 DNA: TGTGCCAGCAGTGAAGAGGTGGGGGGCCAGCCCCAGCATTTT.